This T cell receptor beta chain was captured in a study of T cell changes during pregnancy in multiple sclerosis. This clone was seen once. The CDR3 totals 15 residues. Germline-derived CDR1 and CDR2 are MNHEY and SVGAGI. The ends lost 5 bases at V and 7 bases at J; junction bases unmatched: 14. Some clones are missing from TCRdb's copy, which holds only in-frame ones; the method was immunoSEQ multiplex PCR. The data show roughly 97,000 clones, about nine tenths seen once. The source of this sequence is a female donor in good health, enrolled as a control in a pregnancy study. This chain links TRBV6-5 with TRBJ2-7; 7 nucleotides line up with TRBD1. The sample was peripheral blood, taken in the second trimester of pregnancy. CDR3 amino acids: CASSHRGHSSREQYF. The CDR3 region has the DNA TGTGCCAGCAGTCACAGGGGACACTCATCTCGGGAGCAGTACTTC.